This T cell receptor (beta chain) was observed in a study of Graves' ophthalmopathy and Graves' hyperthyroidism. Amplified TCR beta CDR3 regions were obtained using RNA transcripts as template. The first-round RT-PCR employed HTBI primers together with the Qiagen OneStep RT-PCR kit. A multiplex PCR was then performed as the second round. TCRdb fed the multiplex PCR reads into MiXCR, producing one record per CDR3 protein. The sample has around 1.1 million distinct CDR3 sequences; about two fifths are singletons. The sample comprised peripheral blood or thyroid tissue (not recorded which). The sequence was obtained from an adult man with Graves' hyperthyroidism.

The CDR3 reads CASSLFSQGTQPQHF. DNA of the CDR3: TGTGCCAGCAGCTTATTCAGTCAGGGTACGCAGCCCCAGCATTTT. J is TRBJ1-5 and V is TRBV7-2; the D gene is possibly TRBD1 (5 bases). Trimming stripped 2 bases from V and 7 bases from J, with 15 bases between. Germline CDR1 is SGHTA and CDR2 is FQGNSA. The CDR3 covers 15 residues. Looking up the rest from reference TRBV7-2 and TRBJ1-5 gives the full variable domain: GAGVSQSPSNKVTEKGKDVELRCDPISGHTALYWYRQSLGQGLEFLIYFQGNSAPDKSGLPSDRFSAERTGGSVSTLTIQRTQQEDSAVYLCASSLFSQGTQPQHFGDGTRLSIL.